The clone carrying this T cell receptor (beta chain) was recorded many times. This entry is derived from a study of T cells in Graves' hyperthyroidism and ophthalmopathy. The CDR3 regions of TCR beta were amplified from RNA transcripts. An initial round of RT-PCR targeting the TCR CDR3 relied on the HTBI primer set. TCRdb redid the calling of the multiplex PCR reads with MiXCR, one entry per CDR3 protein. Found here are around 450,000 distinct CDR3 sequences, roughly 14% of them singletons; the top ten hold 12% to 15%. Trimming stripped 1 base from V and 5 bases from J, with 9 bases between. Looked up from germline, CDR1 is SNHLY and CDR2 is FYNNEI. The CDR3 length is 14 residues.

This receptor was taken from a woman aged 18-30 years with Graves' hyperthyroidism. Source material: blood. The chain couples TRBV2 to TRBJ1-5; the D gene is possibly TRBD1 (6 bases). Written as DNA, the CDR3 is TGTGCCAGCAGTGAAGACAGGGTGGATCAGCCCCAGCATTTT. Encoded protein: CASSEDRVDQPQHF.